Each of the 27 T cell receptor beta chains below was sequenced from the same sample in a study of T cells after yellow fever vaccination. TCRdb ran MiXCR on the 5' RACE reads and lists one entry per CDR3 protein. The table shows over 65,000 distinct CDR3 sequences, with about an eighth occurring only once. Sequences were derived from CD8+ T cells not binding an NS4B(214-222) dextramer, sorted from PBMCs, sampled roughly 20 days after the first yellow fever vaccination. Receptors were obtained from a young man who received the YFV17D yellow fever vaccine.

This clonotype came up a few times. The gene calls are TRBV4-1 and TRBJ2-7; tentatively, D is TRBD2 (5 bases). Germline V gene sequence: CDR1 MGHRA, CDR2 YSYEKL. The CDR3 sequence is 17 residues long. The V end was cut by 4 bases, the J end by 3 bases, with 22 bases between. DNA for the CDR3: TGCGCCAGCAGCCCCTGGTACCAGGAGGAGCCCTTCTACGAGCAGTACTTC. It codes for CASSPWYQEEPFYEQYF.

This clonotype was picked up a small number of times. The rearrangement links TRBV7-3 to TRBJ2-2; a possible D gene is TRBD2 (5 bases). Germline assignment: CDR1 SGHTA and CDR2 FQGTGA. The CDR3 runs to 15 residues. Trimming cost V 4 bases and J 6 bases, with 15 bases left between them. CDR3 sequence reads: CASSSGGPFPGELFF. As DNA, the CDR3 is TGTGCCAGCAGCTCCGGAGGTCCCTTCCCCGGGGAGCTGTTTTTT.

This clonotype appeared a few times. V is TRBV9 and J is TRBJ1-2; TRBD1 is a possible D gene (5 bases). V lost 4 bases and J 3 bases, leaving 13 bases between the germline ends. In germline, CDR1 is SGDLS, CDR2 YYNGEE. This CDR3 is 14 amino acids long. The CDR3 region is CASSPLGTYYGYTF. The CDR3 DNA reads as TGTGCCAGCAGCCCCCTCGGGACCTACTATGGCTACACCTTC.

The gene calls are TRBV6-2 or TRBV6-3 and TRBJ2-4; D is unclear. The germline gives CDR1 MNHEY, CDR2 SVGEGT. V lost 0 bases, J lost 1 base, and 10 bases lay in between. The CDR3 contains 16 residues. For the CDR3, the DNA is TGTGCCAGCAGTTACTCATCCAATCTTGCCAAAAACATTCAGTACTTC. As protein: CASSYSSNLAKNIQYF.

This clonotype came up a few times. The chain carries TRBV7-8 and TRBJ2-7; D gene ambiguous. The CDR3 has 15 amino acids. V was pared by 1 base and J by 5 bases, with 15 bases between. Germline values: CDR1 SGHVS, CDR2 FQNEAQ. This CDR3 reads CASSLGSLRQDEQYV. The CDR3 region has the DNA TGTGCCAGCAGCTTAGGATCTCTCCGGCAGGACGAGCAGTACGTC.

The rearrangement uses TRBV29-1 and TRBJ2-2; a weak D match, TRBD2 (6 bases). Germline CDR1 SQVTM, CDR2 ANQGSEA. The CDR3 is made up of 15 amino acids. V was shortened by 0 bases and J by 2 bases, with 10 bases between the two germline ends. CDR3 coding DNA: TGCAGCGTTGAAGAGGGGCGGGGTAACACCGGGGAGCTGTTTTTT. Translating it yields CSVEEGRGNTGELFF.

The V and J genes are TRBV10-3 and TRBJ2-1; D is undetermined. Trimming left V 0 bases short and J 8 bases short, with 14 bases between. Looked up from germline, CDR1 is ENHRY and CDR2 is SYGVKD. This CDR3 has 15 residues. The DNA of the CDR3 is TGTGCCATCAGTGAGTCGATGGACCTCGTCGATGAGCAGTTCTTC. Its translation is CAISESMDLVDEQFF.

This clonotype appeared a few times. The gene calls are TRBV3-1 and TRBJ1-5; D not resolved. The CDR3 covers 14 residues. V dropped 0 bases and J dropped 7 bases, with 10 bases sitting between them. The germline V gene has CDR1 LGHDT and CDR2 YNNKEL (reference sequence). The CDR3, as DNA: TGTGCCAGCAGCCAAGAATGGGTCAACCAGCCCCAGCATTTT. Protein: CASSQEWVNQPQHF. The entire variable domain, with the rest obtained from reference TRBV3-1 and TRBJ1-5, is as follows: DTAVSQTPKYLVTQMGNDKSIKCEQNLGHDTMYWYKQDSKKFLKIMFSYNNKELIINETVPNRFSPKSPDKAHLNLHINSLELGDSAVYFCASSQEWVNQPQHFGDGTRLSIL.

The CDR3 bases are TGTGCCAGCAGTCTAGGACAAGGTTCACCCCTCCACTTT. Protein sequence: CASSLGQGSPLHF. The V and J genes are TRBV27 and TRBJ1-6; possibly TRBD1 for D (5 bases). Germline assignment: CDR1 MNHEY and CDR2 SMNVEV (reference sequence). V shed 5 bases and J shed 9 bases, with 11 bases lying between them. CDR3 length: 13 residues.

This clonotype was counted between two and nine times. This chain uses TRBV5-8 with TRBJ2-5; D ambiguous. The V gene's germline CDR1 is SGHTS and CDR2 YDEGEE. CDR3 length: 13 residues. The V and J ends lost 4 bases and 5 bases respectively, with 12 bases between them. The CDR3 bases are TGTGCCAGCAGCCAACTGCTAAGGGAGACCCAGTACTTC. Its protein product is CASSQLLRETQYF. The whole variable domain, remainder taken from reference TRBV5-8 and TRBJ2-5, is EAGVTQSPTHLIKTRGQQATLRCSPISGHTSVYWYQQALGLGLQFLLWYDEGEERNRGNFPPRFSGRQFPNYSSELNVNALELEDSALYLCASSQLLRETQYFGPGTRLLVL.

This clonotype was observed a few times. The chain couples TRBV4-1 to TRBJ1-5, with no clear D. Germline V gives CDR1 MGHRA, CDR2 YSYEKL. This CDR3 spans 14 amino acids. V lost 0 bases to trimming and J lost 7 bases, with 10 bases between them. DNA for the CDR3: TGCGCCAGCAGCCAAGATCCGGGGTTCCAGCCCCAGCATTTT. Translating it yields CASSQDPGFQPQHF.

This clonotype showed up many times. This chain links TRBV12-5 with TRBJ2-3; a weak D match, TRBD2 (7 bases). V was pared by 0 bases and J by 6 bases, with 13 bases between. Germline loops: CDR1 LGHNT, CDR2 FRNRAP. The CDR3 has 15 amino acids. CDR3 coding DNA: TGTGCTAGTGGTTTGGTCGCGGGGGCAGTGGATACGCAGTATTTT. This translates into CASGLVAGAVDTQYF.

V gene TRBV6-1 combines with J gene TRBJ1-5; D not certain. The V end lost 1 base, the J end lost 2 bases, and 15 bases lay between the germline ends. The CDR3 sequence is 17 residues long. From germline, CDR1 is MNHNS and CDR2 SASEGT. CDR3 in amino acids: CASSEDRTPVGNQPQHF. The CDR3 nucleotides read TGTGCCAGCAGTGAAGACCGGACTCCGGTGGGCAATCAGCCCCAGCATTTT.

This clonotype is termed large. The chain uses TRBV12-3 or TRBV12-4 and TRBJ2-7; the D is unclear. The V end lost 6 bases, the J end lost 3 bases, and 6 bases lay between the germline ends. CDR3 length: 11 residues. In DNA, the CDR3 is TGTGCCAGCAGCCCCGGCTACGAGCAGTACTTC. This gives the protein CASSPGYEQYF.

The table lists this clonotype with a few counts. The chain has TRBV11-2 and TRBJ2-7; 12 nucleotides line up with TRBD2. The CDR3 is 21 residues long. Germline V gene sequence: CDR1 SGHAT, CDR2 FQNNGV. Trimming removed 0 bases from V and 2 bases from J; junction bases left unmatched: 17. The CDR3 sequence is CASSLDPCGASGGAGTYEQYV. The CDR3 DNA sequence: TGTGCCAGCAGCTTAGATCCCTGTGGAGCTAGCGGGGGGGCAGGAACCTACGAGCAGTACGTC.

This clonotype was picked up a small number of times. The chain combines TRBV29-1 with TRBJ2-7; D is possibly TRBD1 (5 bases). Germline CDR1 is SQVTM and CDR2 is ANQGSEA. The V and J ends lost 5 bases and 6 bases respectively, with 14 bases between them. This CDR3 spans 12 amino acids. CDR3 residues: CSVTGTGSEQYF. The CDR3 coding sequence is TGCAGCGTTACCGGAACAGGCTCCGAGCAGTACTTC.

This clonotype was observed a few times. The genes are TRBV2 and TRBJ1-5; unclear D gene. The CDR3 contains 12 residues. Trimming took off 1 base at V and 8 bases at J, with 6 bases between the two ends. Germline CDR1 SNHLY, CDR2 FYNNEI. The CDR3 loop reads CASSEGGKPQHF. CDR3 DNA: TGTGCCAGCAGTGAAGGGGGAAAGCCCCAGCATTTT.

This clonotype was counted between two and nine times. This chain connects TRBV6-1 to TRBJ1-1, with a weak D call TRBD1 (5 bases). Germline CDR1 MNHNS, CDR2 SASEGT. The CDR3 spans 13 residues. V was clipped by 7 bases and J by 1 base, with 10 bases between them. In DNA form, the CDR3 reads TGTGCCAGCACCATGGGGGGGAACACTGAAGCTTTCTTT. It codes for CASTMGGNTEAFF.

This clonotype was detected a few times. The CDR3: CASSFPGGGNTGELFF. The CDR3 DNA is TGTGCCAGCAGCTTCCCGGGAGGGGGCAACACCGGGGAGCTGTTTTTT. V and J are TRBV7-6 and TRBJ2-2; TRBD2 might be the D (8 bases). Trimming shortened V by 3 bases and J by 2 bases, and 13 bases separated the two germline ends. The length of the CDR3 is 16 residues. Germline CDR1 and CDR2: SGHVS and FNYEAQ.

This clonotype has just a few counts. This chain links TRBV9 with TRBJ2-7; D may match TRBD1 or TRBD2 (5 bases each). This CDR3 contains 15 residues. With 2 bases removed from V and 0 bases from J, the gap between germline ends came to 12 bases. CDR1 is SGDLS and CDR2 is YYNGEE in the germline V gene. CDR3 DNA: TGTGCCAGCAGCGTCTATGGGACGGCCTCCTACGAGCAGTACTTC. Protein sequence: CASSVYGTASYEQYF.

This clonotype has more than one count but fewer than ten. The chain couples TRBV6-5 to TRBJ1-1, with 7 bases aligning to TRBD1. The CDR3 totals 15 residues. Germline lookup yields CDR1 MNHEY and CDR2 SVGAGI. Unmatched junction bases numbered 7, after V lost 1 base and J lost 5 bases. CDR3 in amino acids: CASSYYTGVATEAFF. CDR3 nucleotides: TGTGCCAGCAGTTACTATACAGGGGTGGCGACTGAAGCTTTCTTT.

V is TRBV4-1 and J is TRBJ1-5; the D is unclear. This CDR3 region has 14 residues. Trimming left V 4 bases short and J 11 bases short, with 18 bases between. CDR1 and CDR2 from the germline V gene are MGHRA and YSYEKL. The CDR3: CASSPRQDGQAQHF. The CDR3 DNA sequence: TGCGCCAGCAGCCCCCGGCAGGACGGGCAGGCCCAGCATTTT.

The CDR3 protein is CASSPTPPGTGELFF. The CDR3 DNA reads as TGTGCCAGCAGCCCAACCCCACCCGGGACCGGGGAGCTGTTTTTT. The chain links TRBV7-9 to TRBJ2-2; D gene uncertain. V lost 5 bases to trimming and J lost 5 bases, with 15 bases between them. CDR1 and CDR2 (germline): SEHNR, FQNEAQ (reference sequence). CDR3 length equals 15 residues.

Only a few counts were recorded for this clonotype. The chain joins TRBV5-1 to TRBJ2-5; 10 nucleotides agree with TRBD2. Losses at the gene ends were 0 bases for V and 2 bases for J; bases not matched to a gene: 4. The CDR3 loop spans 16 amino acids. Germline lookup yields CDR1 SGHRS and CDR2 YFSETQ. CDR3 loop: CASSLVTSGDQETQYF. The CDR3 DNA reads as TGCGCCAGCAGCTTGGTAACTAGCGGGGATCAAGAGACCCAGTACTTC.

This clonotype was found a few times. This rearrangement joins TRBV29-1 to TRBJ2-6; D unclear. With 3 bases removed from V and 7 bases from J, the gap between germline ends came to 10 bases. CDR1 and CDR2 from the germline V gene are SQVTM and ANQGSEA. CDR3 length: 13 amino acids. DNA of the CDR3: TGCAGCGTTGATTCCCCGAGCGCCAACGTCCTGACTTTC. Amino acid sequence: CSVDSPSANVLTF.

The gene calls are TRBV6-5 and TRBJ2-2, with D uncertain. Germline CDR1 MNHEY, CDR2 SVGAGI. The CDR3 extends over 15 amino acids. The V gene lost 2 bases and the J gene lost 2 bases, with 9 bases spanning the gap. In DNA form, the CDR3 reads TGTGCCAGCAGTTACCAAACAGTTAACACCGGGGAGCTGTTTTTT. This sequence encodes CASSYQTVNTGELFF.

The chain combines TRBV6-2 or TRBV6-3 with TRBJ2-6; D gene ambiguous. Germline loops: CDR1 MNHEY, CDR2 SVGEGT. The CDR3 covers 13 residues. The germline V and J ends were trimmed by 4 bases and 5 bases, with 6 bases remaining between them. In DNA, the CDR3 is TGTGCCAGCAGTTCTACAAGGGCCAACGTCCTGACTTTC. As protein: CASSSTRANVLTF.